The 25 T cell receptor beta chains presented below share a single source sample, sequenced in a study of blood T cell repertoires in COVID-19. Method: immunoSEQ multiplex PCR; TCRdb's copy keeps in-frame clones and lacks some. The data contain some 180,000 clones, 86% of them singletons. Sequenced material: peripheral blood. All receptors come from a man between 65 and 85 years old with active or convalescent COVID-19.

The rearrangement uses TRBV25-1 and TRBJ2-7, with D uncertain. CDR3 length equals 12 residues. V gave up 7 bases and J gave up 4 bases, with 11 bases separating them. The germline V gene has CDR1 MGHDK and CDR2 SYGVNS. The CDR3 DNA sequence: TGTGCCAGCAAGCCTCGAAAGTACGAGCAGTACTTC. Residues: CASKPRKYEQYF.

The V and J genes are TRBV18 and TRBJ1-1; 12 bases agree with TRBD1. CDR1 and CDR2 (germline): KGHSH, LQKENI. There are 17 residues in the CDR3. Trimming removed 0 bases from V and 2 bases from J; junction bases left unmatched: 4. CDR3 sequence reads: CASSPPGQGAINTEAFF. The CDR3 region has the DNA TGTGCCAGCTCACCACCGGGACAGGGGGCGATTAACACTGAAGCTTTCTTT.

This chain links TRBV19 with TRBJ1-5; D is ambiguous. V was cut by 1 base and J by 5 bases, with 6 bases left in between. The CDR3 length is 13 residues. The V gene's germline CDR1 is LNHDA and CDR2 SQIVND (reference sequence). In DNA, the CDR3 is TGTGCCAGTAGTATAGTGGGCGATCAGCCCCAGCATTTT. Translation: CASSIVGDQPQHF.

V and J are TRBV2 and TRBJ1-2; 11 positions match TRBD1. Germline CDR1 reads SNHLY; CDR2 reads FYNNEI. This CDR3 comprises 14 residues. V dropped 7 bases and J dropped 4; count of bases not matched to a gene: 5. CDR3: CASTPGQGVYGYTF. CDR3 DNA: TGTGCCAGCACCCCGGGACAGGGGGTCTATGGCTACACCTTC.

V is TRBV7-2 and J is TRBJ1-2; the match to TRBD1 covers 7 bases. CDR1 and CDR2 (germline): SGHTA, FQGNSA. CDR3 size: 15 residues. Trimming at V came to 4 bases and at J to 4 bases, leaving 9 bases not matched to a gene. DNA of the CDR3: TGTGCCAGCAGCTCACAGGGGTCGGGGTCCTATGGCTACACCTTC. Translating gives CASSSQGSGSYGYTF.

This rearrangement joins TRBV5-4 to TRBJ2-2, with 8 positions matching TRBD1. J gave up 2 bases and V 5 bases, and 5 bases lay outside the gene matches. The CDR3 is made up of 15 amino acids. Germline-derived CDR1 and CDR2 are SGHNT and YYREEE (reference sequence). The CDR3 region is CASRSGGFNTGELFF. In nucleotides, the CDR3 is TGTGCCAGCAGATCAGGGGGCTTCAACACCGGGGAGCTGTTTTTT.

The V gene is TRBV7-2, the J gene TRBJ1-4, with 9 bases identical to TRBD1. Looked up from germline, CDR1 is SGHTA and CDR2 is FQGNSA. V was pared by 6 bases and J by 7 bases, with 3 bases of the junction left unmatched. The CDR3 has 13 residues. The CDR3 spells CASRDRGFEKLFF. CDR3 coding DNA: TGTGCCAGCAGGGACAGGGGTTTTGAAAAACTGTTTTTT.

This chain connects TRBV10-2 to TRBJ1-2, with 7 nucleotides matching TRBD1. The V segment lost 2 bases and the J segment 7 bases; nucleotides outside the gene matches: 4. The CDR3 runs 13 residues. Germline CDR1 WSHSY, CDR2 SAAADI. The CDR3: CASSEKAGGGYTF. CDR3 in DNA: TGCGCCAGCAGTGAGAAGGCAGGGGGTGGCTACACCTTC.

The V and J genes are TRBV18 and TRBJ1-1; no definite D call. Germline loops: CDR1 KGHSH, CDR2 LQKENI. The V gene lost 3 bases and the J gene lost 5 bases, with 16 bases spanning the gap. This CDR3 region has 15 residues. CDR3 loop: CASSPSPGMRTEAFF. The CDR3, as DNA: TGTGCCAGCTCACCGTCCCCGGGGATGAGGACTGAAGCTTTCTTT.

The chain combines TRBV9 with TRBJ2-7; 10 bases are a match to TRBD1. Germline V gene sequence: CDR1 SGDLS, CDR2 YYNGEE. This CDR3 has 14 residues. The V gene end was trimmed by 4 bases and the J gene end by 6 bases; junction bases not matched to a gene: 7. CDR3 sequence (DNA): TGTGCCAGCAGCCCAGCTGACAGGGGGCGCGAGCAGTACTTC. It translates to CASSPADRGREQYF.

The rearrangement joins TRBV5-1 to TRBJ1-2, with TRBD1 matching 8 bases. The CDR3 runs to 16 residues. After removal of 4 bases from V and 4 bases from J, the junction contained 12 bases not matched to a gene. Germline loops: CDR1 SGHRS, CDR2 YFSETQ. The chain's CDR3 is CASSPGTGSSSYGYTF. CDR3 nucleotides: TGCGCCAGCAGCCCCGGGACAGGCTCATCTTCCTATGGCTACACCTTC.

The V and J genes are TRBV28 and TRBJ2-4; no firm D call. This CDR3 has 13 residues. V lost 1 base and J 8 bases, leaving 9 bases between the germline ends. Germline CDR1 and CDR2: MDHEN and SYDVKM. CDR3 residues: CASSLYDKDIQYF. In DNA form, the CDR3 reads TGTGCCAGCAGTTTATACGACAAGGACATTCAGTACTTC.

This clone was picked up one time. The gene calls are TRBV15 and TRBJ1-2; perhaps TRBD1 as D (6 bases). The CDR3 totals 13 residues. Trimming stripped 3 bases from V and 3 bases from J, with 8 bases between. CDR1 is LNHNV and CDR2 is YYDKDF in the germline V gene (reference sequence). CDR3 nucleotides: TGTGCCACCAGCAGGGACAGCCACTATGGCTACACCTTC. The encoded protein is CATSRDSHYGYTF. The variable domain in full, completed from reference TRBV15 and TRBJ1-2, reads DAMVIQNPRYQVTQFGKPVTLSCSQTLNHNVMYWYQQKSSQAPKLLFHYYDKDFNNEADTPDNFQSRRPNTSFCFLDIRSPGLGDTAMYLCATSRDSHYGYTFGSGTRLTVV.

The chain joins TRBV10-1 to TRBJ1-1; D not resolved. The ends were cut back, 3 bases at V and 7 bases at J, with 18 bases in the middle. The CDR3 is 15 residues long. Germline values: CDR1 WNHNN, CDR2 SYGVQD (reference sequence). The DNA of the CDR3 is TGCGCCAGCAGTGAATCGGGAGACGAGAGCGGTGAAGCTTTCTTT. This codes for CASSESGDESGEAFF.

The chain links TRBV3-1 (or the pseudogene TRBV3-2) to TRBJ1-4; D is perhaps TRBD1 (5 bases). V dropped 3 bases and J dropped 7 bases, with 15 bases sitting between them. Germline CDR1 and CDR2: LGHDT and YNNKEL (reference sequence). This CDR3 spans 15 amino acids. The CDR3 spells CASSQARGGSEKLFF. The DNA of the CDR3 is TGTGCCAGCAGCCAGGCGCGGGGGGGTAGTGAAAAACTGTTTTTT.

The chain employs TRBV19 and TRBJ1-2, with 7 bases aligning to TRBD1. The germline gives CDR1 LNHDA, CDR2 SQIVND (reference sequence). Trimming at V came to 1 base and at J to 6 bases, leaving 11 bases not matched to a gene. This CDR3 spans 16 amino acids. The CDR3 DNA sequence: TGTGCCAGTAGTATAGGGCGCGGCAGGGGGTCCAATGGCTACACCTTC. It is translated as CASSIGRGRGSNGYTF.

The chain combines TRBV6-2 or TRBV6-3 with TRBJ1-5, with 11 bases lining up with TRBD1. CDR3 length: 16 residues. Unmatched junction bases numbered 8, after V lost 5 bases and J lost 5 bases. Germline V gene data show CDR1 as MNHEY and CDR2 as SVGEGT. CDR3 region: CASSDPGTGGHQPQHF. For the CDR3, the DNA is TGTGCCAGCAGTGACCCCGGGACAGGGGGACATCAGCCCCAGCATTTT.

The V call is TRBV18, the J call TRBJ1-5; TRBD1 aligns across 8 bases. Germline V CDR1 and CDR2: KGHSH, LQKENI. The CDR3 extends over 16 amino acids. V lost 1 base and J lost 1; bases outside the gene matches: 3. CDR3 loop: CASSPRTGRSNQPQHF. The CDR3, as DNA: TGTGCCAGCTCACCACGGACAGGGCGAAGCAATCAGCCCCAGCATTTT.

The CDR3 DNA reads TGTGCCAGCTCACCCGACAGGGGGGGCCCCTACGAGCAGTACTTC. Residues: CASSPDRGGPYEQYF. The chain recombines TRBV18 with TRBJ2-7, with 9 bases that match TRBD1. CDR3 length: 15 residues. Germline lookup yields CDR1 KGHSH and CDR2 LQKENI. V was clipped by 3 bases and J by 2 bases; unmatched bases: 5. Drawing the rest from reference TRBV18 and TRBJ2-7, the complete variable domain is NAGVMQNPRHLVRRRGQEARLRCSPMKGHSHVYWYRQLPEEGLKFMVYLQKENIIDESGMPKERFSAEFPKEGPSILRIQQVVRGDSAAYFCASSPDRGGPYEQYFGPGTRLTVT.

V is TRBV10-3 and J is TRBJ1-4; unclear D gene. The germline V and J ends were trimmed by 7 bases and 6 bases, with 6 bases remaining between them. Germline-derived CDR1 and CDR2 are ENHRY and SYGVKD. CDR3 size: 11 residues. CDR3 loop: CAIKGDEKLFF. CDR3 nucleotide sequence: TGTGCCATCAAAGGAGATGAAAAACTGTTTTTT.

This clone came up a few times. The chain employs TRBV18 and TRBJ2-1, with D perhaps TRBD1 (5 bases). This CDR3 contains 17 residues. V was clipped by 2 bases and J by 5 bases, with 19 bases between them. In germline, CDR1 is KGHSH, CDR2 LQKENI. The CDR3 DNA is TGTGCCAGCTCACCATCAGACGCCCGGCAGGGAAACAATGAGCAGTTCTTC. It is translated as CASSPSDARQGNNEQFF.

V gene TRBV27 combines with J gene TRBJ2-2; 7 nucleotides align to TRBD1. The CDR3 has 16 residues. V lost 5 bases, J lost 7 bases, and 13 bases stayed unmatched. CDR1 is MNHEY, CDR2 SMNVEV, per germline (reference sequence). The CDR3 bases are TGTGCCAGCAGTCTACTGGGGACAGCCGACAGCGGGGAGCTGTTTTTT. Translated, it gives CASSLLGTADSGELFF.

CDR3 bases: TGCGCCAGCAGCTTCGGGGATGCTAATGAAAAACTGTTTTTT. This translates into CASSFGDANEKLFF. The chain combines TRBV5-1 with TRBJ1-4, with D unresolved. In germline, CDR1 is SGHRS, CDR2 YFSETQ. V lost 2 bases, J lost 3 bases, and 8 bases lay in between. The CDR3 spans 14 residues.

This sequence joins TRBV6-6 and TRBJ1-1, with 7 bases aligning to TRBD1. The length of the CDR3 is 15 residues. Germline CDR1 and CDR2: MNHNY and SVGAGI (reference sequence). Trimming took 5 bases from V and 6 from J; bases not matched to a gene: 12. CDR3: CASSPRTGRVPEAFF. DNA of the CDR3: TGTGCCAGCAGTCCACGGACAGGTAGGGTTCCTGAAGCTTTCTTT.

The chain has TRBV7-9 and TRBJ1-2, with 9 bases fitting TRBD1. V was pared by 5 bases and J by 6 bases, with 4 bases of the junction left unmatched. The CDR3 has 13 amino acids. Germline-derived CDR1 and CDR2 are SEHNR and FQNEAQ (reference sequence). The CDR3 here is CASSPGTGNGYTF. The CDR3 nucleotides read TGTGCCAGCAGCCCCGGGACAGGGAATGGCTACACCTTC.